Each of the 22 T cell receptor beta chains below was sequenced from the same sample in a study of beta chain features in type 1 diabetes. Of the isolated RNA, all was reverse transcribed, and so the sequenced material was expressed TCRB transcripts. The assay was immunoSEQ multiplex PCR, and TCRdb's table has in-frame clones only and misses some. The data contain about 220,000 clones, approximately 11% of them singletons. The sample was central memory CD4+ T cells from blood. These receptors came from a man aged 18 to 35 in good health.

This clone occurred many times. This chain joins TRBV4-3 and TRBJ2-7, with TRBD1 matching 9 bases. With V trimmed by 4 bases and J by 0 bases, 10 bases remained unmatched. CDR3 length: 17 amino acids. In germline, CDR1 is LGHNA, CDR2 YSLEER. CDR3 amino acids: CASSRRIGTGTSYEQYF. Here the CDR3 DNA reads TGCGCCAGCAGCCGAAGAATCGGGACAGGGACCTCCTACGAGCAGTACTTC.

The rearrangement joins TRBV30 to TRBJ1-1; D remains unclear. The V gene's germline CDR1 is GTSNPN and CDR2 SVGIG (reference sequence). CDR3 length: 22 residues. V lost 0 bases and J 0 bases, leaving 32 bases between the germline ends. In DNA form, the CDR3 reads TGTGCCTGGAGTGTATATGCGGCGGTCTGGAGCTCAACGAATTCCATGAACACTGAAGCTTTCTTT. It codes for CAWSVYAAVWSSTNSMNTEAFF.

The chain carries TRBV7-2 and TRBJ2-3, with a possible D match to TRBD1 (6 bases). CDR3 length equals 13 residues. Looked up from germline, CDR1 is SGHTA and CDR2 is FQGNSA. The V and J ends lost 5 bases and 6 bases respectively, with 12 bases between them. Here the CDR3 reads CASSPRGPDTQYF. CDR3 coding DNA: TGTGCCAGCAGCCCCAGGGGCCCCGATACGCAGTATTTT.

The CDR3 is CASGRSSYNEQFF. In DNA, the CDR3 is TGTGCCAGCGGGAGGAGCTCCTACAATGAGCAGTTCTTC. V usage is TRBV11-3 and J usage is TRBJ2-1; D perhaps matches TRBD2 (6 bases). The CDR3 spans 13 residues. V was clipped by 8 bases and J by 0 bases, with 8 bases between them. Germline V gene data show CDR1 as SGHNT and CDR2 as YENEEA.

This clone was observed a few times. The chain carries TRBV19 and TRBJ2-5, with TRBD1 matching 8 bases. The CDR3 sequence is 13 residues long. V trimming: 7 bases; J trimming: 4 bases; junction bases outside the gene matches: 5. Germline loops: CDR1 LNHDA, CDR2 SQIVND (reference sequence). The CDR3 here is CASTQGAGETQYF. Here the CDR3 DNA reads TGTGCCAGTACGCAGGGGGCGGGAGAGACCCAGTACTTC.

Note on this clone: An end of the junction does not agree with germline; a read error may underlie this. The chain employs TRBV5-4 and TRBJ2-1; 10 positions match TRBD2. The CDR3 is 17 residues long. CDR1 and CDR2 from the germline V gene are SGHNT and YYREEE (reference sequence). CDR3 residues: CASSQAYVTSGRDEQFF. CDR3 DNA: TGCGCCAGCAGCCAGGCCTACGTGACTAGCGGGCGGGATGAGCAGTTCTTC.

The rearrangement uses TRBV29-1 and TRBJ2-7; 10 nucleotides match TRBD2. J was trimmed by 7 bases and V by 7 bases; bases with no gene match: 10. The germline gives CDR1 SQVTM, CDR2 ANQGSEA. CDR3 length equals 13 residues. For the CDR3, the DNA is TGCAGCGCATCTAGCGGGAGTACGAGAGAGCAGTACTTC. Encoded protein: CSASSGSTREQYF.

The chain couples TRBV5-4 to TRBJ2-1; D may be TRBD2 (5 bases). This CDR3 has 15 amino acids. V lost 4 bases to trimming and J lost 5 bases, with 16 bases between them. From germline, CDR1 is SGHNT and CDR2 YYREEE (reference sequence). CDR3 in DNA: TGTGCCAGCAGCCGACGGGAAAGCGGCAACAATGAGCAGTTCTTC. This encodes CASSRRESGNNEQFF. The full variable domain, in which reference TRBV5-4 and TRBJ2-1 provide the parts outside the CDR3, is ETGVTQSPTHLIKTRGQQVTLRCSSQSGHNTVSWYQQALGQGPQFIFQYYREEENGRGNFPPRFSGLQFPNYSSELNVNALELDDSALYLCASSRRESGNNEQFFGPGTRLTVL.

The rearrangement uses TRBV9 and TRBJ2-2, with unresolved D. Germline V gene lookup returns CDR1 SGDLS and CDR2 YYNGEE. The CDR3 spans 15 residues. Trimming took off 2 bases at V and 1 base at J, with 9 bases between the two ends. CDR3 nucleotides: TGTGCCAGCAGCGTTCAACCGATGAACACCGGGGAGCTGTTTTTT. It is translated as CASSVQPMNTGELFF.

This clone came up many times. The V gene is TRBV30, the J gene TRBJ2-7; possible D gene TRBD2, 5 bases. This CDR3 has 15 residues. In germline, CDR1 is GTSNPN, CDR2 SVGIG (reference sequence). Trimming removed 3 bases from V and 0 bases from J, with 15 bases in between. The CDR3 loop reads CAWRKGLGSSYEQYF. The CDR3 DNA sequence: TGTGCCTGGAGGAAAGGACTGGGGAGCTCCTACGAGCAGTACTTC.

This clone was seen more than once but under ten times. Other DNA sequences in this specimen translate into the identical CDR3. The CDR3 DNA reads as TGCGCCAGCAGTCGGGACAGGGACTACGAGCAGTACTTC. It translates to CASSRDRDYEQYF. The chain uses TRBV5-1 and TRBJ2-7; 9 bases map to TRBD1. The V gene's germline CDR1 is SGHRS and CDR2 YFSETQ. The CDR3 totals 13 residues. J lost 3 bases, V lost 5 bases, and 3 bases had no gene match. The full variable domain, with the rest looked up from reference TRBV5-1 and TRBJ2-7, is KAGVTQTPRYLIKTRGQQVTLSCSPISGHRSVSWYQQTPGQGLQFLFEYFSETQRNKGNFPGRFSGRQFSNSRSEMNVSTLELGDSALYLCASSRDRDYEQYFGPGTRLTVT.

This clone was seen a handful of times. V is TRBV30 and J is TRBJ2-1; TRBD2 matches at 8 bases. J was trimmed by 8 bases and V by 3 bases; bases with no gene match: 12. The CDR3 has 15 residues. The germline V gene has CDR1 GTSNPN and CDR2 SVGIG (reference sequence). This CDR3 reads CAWSSGTRGVHEQFF. The DNA of the CDR3 is TGTGCCTGGAGCTCCGGGACTAGAGGGGTGCATGAGCAGTTCTTC.

This chain's CDR3 is CASSLDRSGNNEQFF. The DNA of the CDR3 is TGCGCCAGCAGCTTGGACCGTAGTGGAAACAATGAGCAGTTCTTC. The chain employs TRBV5-1 and TRBJ2-1; no clear D gene. The V and J ends lost 0 bases and 5 bases respectively, with 12 bases between them. This CDR3 has 15 residues. Germline V gives CDR1 SGHRS, CDR2 YFSETQ.

This clone came up a few times. J is TRBJ2-3 and V is TRBV7-3; TRBD2 aligns across 8 bases. V dropped 2 bases and J dropped 4; count of bases not matched to a gene: 2. The germline CDR1 and CDR2 sequences are SGHTA and FQGTGA. This CDR3 spans 14 amino acids. CDR3 nucleotides: TGTGCCAGCAGCTTACCGGGAGGGTCAGATACGCAGTATTTT. Its translation: CASSLPGGSDTQYF.

This rearrangement joins TRBV2 to TRBJ2-7; D uncertain. Trimming took 2 bases from V and 1 from J, leaving 6 bases between them. There are 13 residues in the CDR3. The germline gives CDR1 SNHLY, CDR2 FYNNEI. The CDR3 sequence: CASSENGSYEQYF. CDR3 coding DNA: TGTGCCAGCAGTGAAAACGGATCCTACGAGCAGTACTTC.

This clone was seen only a few times. The chain has TRBV15 and TRBJ2-1; unclear D gene. Germline lookup yields CDR1 LNHNV and CDR2 YYDKDF (reference sequence). The CDR3 spans 15 residues. Trimming removed 2 bases at V and 9 bases at J, with 17 bases between. In DNA, the CDR3 is TGTGCCACCAGCAGAAGGAGCGTGCGCCCCAGTGAGCAGTTCTTC. This sequence encodes CATSRRSVRPSEQFF.

This clone was seen repeatedly, ten times or more. The genes are TRBV5-1 and TRBJ2-1; D gene uncertain. The V end was cut by 2 bases, the J end by 2 bases, with 14 bases between. Germline CDR1 SGHRS, CDR2 YFSETQ. CDR3 length: 16 amino acids. CDR3 loop: CASSFGDLGTYNEQFF. CDR3 nucleotides: TGCGCCAGCAGCTTTGGGGATCTGGGTACCTACAATGAGCAGTTCTTC.

At least ten counts were recorded for this clone. The chain links TRBV20-1 to TRBJ1-1; D gene uncertain. Deletions cut 0 bases from V and 10 bases from J, with 6 bases between. The CDR3 is made up of 10 amino acids. The germline CDR1 and CDR2 sequences are DFQATT and SNEGSKA (reference sequence). CDR3 in amino acids: CSARDMVAFF. In nucleotides, the CDR3 is TGCAGTGCTAGAGATATGGTAGCTTTCTTT.

The sample holds a few counts of this clone. The rearrangement links TRBV7-2 to TRBJ2-3; 9 nucleotides line up with TRBD2. The CDR3 is 14 amino acids. The germline CDR1 and CDR2 sequences are SGHTA and FQGNSA. V lost 4 bases to trimming and J lost 2 bases; unmatched junction nucleotides: 1. Here the CDR3 DNA reads TGTGCCAGCAGCTCTAGCGGGGCCACAGATACGCAGTATTTT. Residues: CASSSSGATDTQYF.

The CDR3 loop reads CASRAAGYTF. The CDR3 DNA reads as TGTGCCAGCAGGGCGGCTGGCTACACCTTC. The rearrangement joins TRBV28 to TRBJ1-2; D remains unclear. Per germline, CDR1 MDHEN and CDR2 SYDVKM. This CDR3 is built from 10 residues. Trimming cost V 6 bases and J 7 bases, with 6 bases left between them.

This chain joins TRBV5-1 and TRBJ2-3, with 9 bases aligning to TRBD2. J lost 4 bases, V lost 1 base, and 7 bases had no gene match. The CDR3 loop spans 16 amino acids. Germline lookup yields CDR1 SGHRS and CDR2 YFSETQ. In nucleotides, the CDR3 is TGCGCCAGCAGCTTGTTTGGTAGCGGGAGCGCAGATACGCAGTATTTT. It encodes CASSLFGSGSADTQYF.

This clone was seen repeatedly, ten times or more. This rearrangement joins TRBV28 to TRBJ2-3; 12 positions match TRBD2. The V segment lost 3 bases and the J segment 6 bases; nucleotides outside the gene matches: 10. The CDR3 is made up of 17 amino acids. The germline V gene encodes CDR1 MDHEN and CDR2 SYDVKM. In nucleotides, the CDR3 is TGTGCCAGCAGTTTGACACTAGCGGGAGGTGTGTCGGATACGCAGTATTTT. Amino acids: CASSLTLAGGVSDTQYF.